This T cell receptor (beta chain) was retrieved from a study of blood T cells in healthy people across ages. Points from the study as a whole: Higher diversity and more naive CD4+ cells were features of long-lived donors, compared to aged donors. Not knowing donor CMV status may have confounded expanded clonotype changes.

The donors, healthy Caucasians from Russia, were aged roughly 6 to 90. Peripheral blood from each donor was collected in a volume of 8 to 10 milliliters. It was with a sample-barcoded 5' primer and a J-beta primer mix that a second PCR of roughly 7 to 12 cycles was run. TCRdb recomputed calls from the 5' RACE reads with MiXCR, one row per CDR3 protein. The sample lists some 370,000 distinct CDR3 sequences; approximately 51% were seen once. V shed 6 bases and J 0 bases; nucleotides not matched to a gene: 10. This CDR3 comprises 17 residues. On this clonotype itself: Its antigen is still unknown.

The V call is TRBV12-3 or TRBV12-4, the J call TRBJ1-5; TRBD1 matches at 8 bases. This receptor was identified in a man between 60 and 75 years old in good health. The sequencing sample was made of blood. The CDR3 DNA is TGTGCCAGCAGCCTAACCGGGACAGGTCTTAGCAATCAGCCCCAGCATTTT. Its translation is CASSLTGTGLSNQPQHF.